This is a list of T cell receptor beta chains from one sample in a study of shared clonotypes between healthy human individuals. The table came from immunoSEQ multiplex PCR; TCRdb's copy has only in-frame clones and leaves some out. The sample lists 2 million to 2.5 million clones, roughly 93% occurring once. The specimen sequenced was naive CD4+ T cells from PBMCs. These receptors were taken from a man younger than 35 in good health. Some clones in this sample may be carry-over from other donors' samples. The CDR3 runs from the conserved cysteine through the conserved F or W. A D gene is named only where the DNA matches it firmly. Rows may omit the clone size; those that give it use once, few, many or a size class.

V,D,size,J,DNA,CDR3
TRBV5-1,-,-,TRBJ1-2,TGCGCCAGCAGCTTGGCTCCAGAAGCGGGCTATGGCTACACCTTC,CASSLAPEAGYGYTF
TRBV19,-,-,TRBJ2-3,TGTGCCAGTATCCAGCCAGGGTCGTCAGATACGCAGTATTTT,CASIQPGSSDTQYF
TRBV29-1,-,once,TRBJ2-1,TGCAGCGCCCAGTTGTCTCCCACATACAATGAGCAGTTCTTC,CSAQLSPTYNEQFF
TRBV6-5,-,-,TRBJ2-3,TGTGCCAGCAGTTACTCAGGGGGGCGCCCAGCAGATACGCAGTATTTT,CASSYSGGRPADTQYF
TRBV5-8,-,-,TRBJ2-6,TGTGCCAGCAGCAACAGAGGGAGCGTCCTGACTTTC,CASSNRGSVLTF
TRBV6-5,-,-,TRBJ2-7,TGTGCCAGCAGTTACTCGAGGAGCCGCCGGTTCTACGAGCAGTACTTC,CASSYSRSRRFYEQYF
TRBV30,TRBD1,-,TRBJ1-2,TGTGCCTCATACGGACAGGGCTTCATCTATGGCTACACCTTC,CASYGQGFIYGYTF
TRBV9,-,-,TRBJ2-5,TGTGCCAGCAGCGCTGGAGTTCAAGAGACCCAGTACTTC,CASSAGVQETQYF
TRBV28,TRBD2,-,TRBJ2-7,TGTGCCAGCATTTCATCCGGGCGGGAGCGTTCCTACGAGCAGTACTTC,CASISSGRERSYEQYF
TRBV18,TRBD2,-,TRBJ2-2,TGTGCCAGCTCACCTGGACTAGCGCCCGGGGAGCTGTTTTTT,CASSPGLAPGELFF
TRBV5-4,-,-,TRBJ2-1,TGTGCCAGCAGCTTCGGCGGGGCGGTTGGCAATGAGCAGTTCTTC,CASSFGGAVGNEQFF
TRBV4-3,-,-,TRBJ1-2,TGCGCCAGCAGCCACTCGACAGCCACATATGGCTACACCTTC,CASSHSTATYGYTF
TRBV5-1,-,-,TRBJ2-7,TGCGCCAGCAGCTGGGGACACGAAGGCCCCTACGAGCAGTACTTC,CASSWGHEGPYEQYF
TRBV9,-,-,TRBJ1-4,TGTGCCAGCAGCCCCGAAGGGATAAAACTGTTTTTT,CASSPEGIKLFF
TRBV5-4,TRBD1,-,TRBJ2-7,TGTGCCAGCAGCTTGGAAGGGACAGGGGGCTCCGAGCAGTACTTC,CASSLEGTGGSEQYF
TRBV5-6,-,once,TRBJ2-1,TGTGCCAGCAGCTTTGACGTCAGGGGCCATGAGCAGTTCTTC,CASSFDVRGHEQFF
TRBV27,-,-,TRBJ2-2,TGTGCCAGCAGCCAGGACACCGGGGAGCTGTTTTTT,CASSQDTGELFF
TRBV6-5,TRBD1,-,TRBJ2-1,TGTGCCAGCAGCCGGGACAGGGATTTCTACAATGAGCAGTTCTTC,CASSRDRDFYNEQFF
TRBV6-5,TRBD2,-,TRBJ2-5,TGTGCCAGCACCAATAACCGGGACTATGTGGAGACCCAGTACTTC,CASTNNRDYVETQYF
TRBV7-3,-,-,TRBJ2-7,TGTGCCAGCAGCTCGGTGGGGGAGCAGTACTTC,CASSSVGEQYF
TRBV2,-,-,TRBJ1-5,TGTGCCAGCAGTGCAGGGCTGGAGCAGCCCCAGCATTTT,CASSAGLEQPQHF
TRBV5-1,TRBD2,once,TRBJ2-2,TGCGCCAGCAGCCCGCGCAAAGCGGGAGTCTTCACCGGGGAGCTGTTTTTT,CASSPRKAGVFTGELFF